These T cell receptor beta chains were read from a single sample in a study of Graves' ophthalmopathy and Graves' hyperthyroidism. MiXCR, run by TCRdb on the multiplex PCR reads, gives a single entry per CDR3 protein. Counted here are 740,000 or so distinct CDR3 sequences, approximately 40% occurring once; the ten biggest clones make up 35% to 55%. Sample: peripheral blood. Source of these receptors: an adult man with Graves' ophthalmopathy. Both conserved end residues are part of each CDR3. The order of the fields is V gene, clone size, J gene, D gene, CDR3 protein, CDR3 DNA. A D gene is named only where the DNA matches it firmly. Rows give clone size only sometimes, using once, few, many, or a class for an expanded clone.

TRBV6-1	-	TRBJ2-7	-	CASRTTGGGYEQYF	TGTGCCAGCAGGACTACAGGGGGGGGTTACGAGCAGTACTTC
TRBV10-3	once	TRBJ2-7	-	CAISVAAYEQYF	TGTGCCATCAGTGTAGCCGCCTACGAGCAGTACTTC
TRBV2	many	TRBJ2-7	-	CASIGQGYSYEQYF	TGTGCCAGCATAGGGCAGGGGTACTCCTACGAGCAGTACTTC
TRBV10-3	many	TRBJ1-1	-	CASSPSEYTEAFF	TGTGCCAGCAGTCCAAGCGAGTACACTGAAGCTTTCTTT
TRBV25-1	few	TRBJ2-2	-	CASSQTREAGELFF	TGTGCCAGCAGTCAAACGCGGGAAGCCGGGGAGCTGTTTTTT
TRBV7-9	-	TRBJ1-1	-	CATSPGRNTEAFF	TGTGCCACATCCCCCGGCCGGAACACTGAAGCTTTCTTT
TRBV2	many	TRBJ2-7	TRBD1	CASSIRGQGGEQYF	TGTGCCAGCAGTATACGTGGACAGGGGGGCGAGCAGTACTTC
TRBV10-3	-	TRBJ1-2	TRBD1	CASSSTRGTGKTYGYTF	TGTGCCAGCAGCAGTACCCGAGGGACAGGGAAAACCTATGGCTACACCTTC
TRBV6-1	-	TRBJ2-5	-	CASSYSRGKETQYF	TGTGCCAGCAGTTACTCACGGGGGAAAGAGACCCAGTACTTC
TRBV10-3	-	TRBJ1-1	TRBD1	CAIRDRGQNTEAFF	TGTGCCATCCGGGACAGGGGACAGAACACTGAAGCTTTCTTT
TRBV2	few	TRBJ2-5	-	CASSARAGPETQYF	TGTGCCAGCAGTGCTCGGGCAGGTCCAGAGACCCAGTACTTC
TRBV12-3/TRBV12-4	-	TRBJ1-1	-	CASSPRVGLLNTEAFF	TGTGCCAGCAGTCCTCGGGTCGGACTACTGAACACTGAAGCTTTCTTT
TRBV20-1	-	TRBJ2-2	TRBD1	CSARNRGITGEPFF	TGCAGTGCCAGAAACAGGGGTATCACCGGGGAGCCGTTTTTT
TRBV11-2	-	TRBJ2-5	-	CASSLEGGARETQYF	TGTGCCAGCAGCTTAGAGGGTGGAGCCCGGGAGACCCAGTACTTC
TRBV9	-	TRBJ2-2	-	CASSTGTANTGELFF	TGTGCCAGCAGCACCGGGACGGCGAACACCGGGGAGCTGTTTTTT
TRBV20-1	few	TRBJ2-7	-	CSASTPTAYEQYF	TGCAGTGCTAGTACGCCGACAGCCTACGAGCAGTACTTC
TRBV10-3	-	TRBJ2-2	TRBD2	CAITPRGEPQNTGELFF	TGTGCCATCACTCCTCGGGGGGAGCCCCAGAACACCGGGGAGCTGTTTTTT
TRBV7-8	-	TRBJ1-4	-	CASGFGTTDEKLFF	TGTGCCAGCGGCTTCGGGACCACGGATGAAAAACTGTTTTTT
TRBV29-1	many	TRBJ2-2	TRBD2	CSVTLAGDITGELFF	TGCAGCGTCACCCTAGCGGGGGATATCACCGGGGAGCTGTTTTTT
TRBV11-2	-	TRBJ1-2	-	CASSFSLGGPYGYTF	TGTGCCAGCAGCTTCTCACTAGGGGGTCCCTATGGCTACACCTTC
TRBV20-1	many	TRBJ1-5	-	CSASLPSNQPQHF	TGCAGTGCTAGTTTGCCCAGCAATCAGCCCCAGCATTTT
TRBV7-2	many	TRBJ1-5	-	CASSLGQFQPQHF	TGTGCCAGCAGCTTAGGGCAGTTTCAGCCCCAGCATTTT